These 29 T cell receptor beta chains share one sample of origin, sequenced in a study of vaccination effects on CD4 cells after COVID-19. With the ViraFEST assay, the study expanded antigen-specific CD4+ T cells using viral peptide pools, then sequenced them. Subsequent to a culture period of under twelve days, CD4+ T cells were isolated. Absence of prior SARS-CoV-2 infection characterized the vaccine recipients, who showed negative nucleocapsid antibodies. Measured with immunoSEQ multiplex PCR; TCRdb has only the in-frame clones, and not every one. This repertoire shows tens of thousands of clones, roughly 80% found once; its top ten account for over 9%. These receptors lack a known antigen. The source was CD4+ T cells from PBMCs cultured with SARS-CoV-2 spike peptides, collected before COVID-19 vaccination. The receptors shown here come from a human donor who received a COVID-19 vaccine.

The J gene is TRBJ2-3, the V gene TRBV5-1; 8 nucleotides line up with TRBD2. Per the germline V gene, CDR1 is SGHRS and CDR2 is YFSETQ. CDR3 size: 16 residues. V shed 0 bases, J shed 2 bases, and the junction held 5 bases outside the gene matches. This CDR3 is CASSLAGTRPTDTQYF. The CDR3 DNA reads as TGCGCCAGCAGCTTGGCCGGGACTAGGCCCACAGATACGCAGTATTTT.

V usage is TRBV30 and J usage is TRBJ1-5; TRBD1 is a possible D gene (5 bases). Looked up from germline, CDR1 is GTSNPN and CDR2 is SVGIG (reference sequence). The germline V and J ends were trimmed by 0 bases and 1 base, with 13 bases remaining between them. This CDR3 has 16 residues. CDR3 amino acids: CAWSVPGAASNQPQHF. DNA of the CDR3: TGTGCCTGGAGTGTACCCGGGGCAGCCAGCAATCAGCCCCAGCATTTT.

This chain joins TRBV6-6 and TRBJ2-5; 10 bases match TRBD2. The J segment lost 2 bases and the V segment lost 2 bases, leaving 5 bases of the junction unmatched. From germline, CDR1 is MNHNY and CDR2 SVGAGI (reference sequence). The CDR3 spans 16 residues. CDR3 nucleotide sequence: TGTGCCAGCAGTTACAGAGCGGGGGGGCGACAAGAGACCCAGTACTTC. It specifies CASSYRAGGRQETQYF.

The rearrangement uses TRBV7-3 and TRBJ1-1; D unclear. Trimming pared 2 bases from V and 8 bases from J, leaving 6 bases between. The CDR3 runs 11 residues. Germline V gene data show CDR1 as SGHTA and CDR2 as FQGTGA. The CDR3: CASSLGREAFF. The CDR3 coding sequence is TGTGCCAGCAGCTTAGGTCGGGAAGCTTTCTTT.

The rearrangement uses TRBV3-1 (or the pseudogene TRBV3-2) and TRBJ2-3; the match to TRBD2 covers 8 bases. V shed 8 bases and J 5 bases; nucleotides not matched to a gene: 12. The CDR3 runs to 15 residues. Germline V gives CDR1 LGHDT, CDR2 YNNKEL (reference sequence). The CDR3 spells CASGRSGGRGDTQYF. The CDR3 DNA sequence: TGTGCCAGCGGTCGGTCGGGGGGGAGGGGAGATACGCAGTATTTT.

The genes are TRBV7-3 and TRBJ2-5; D is uncertain. CDR1 is SGHTA and CDR2 is FQGTGA in the germline V gene. Trimming took 0 bases from V and 6 from J, leaving 11 bases between them. The CDR3 runs to 14 residues. The CDR3 DNA sequence: TGTGCCAGCAGCTTAACGAACGTCGGACAGACCCAGTACTTC. Protein: CASSLTNVGQTQYF.

The chain couples TRBV3-1 (or the pseudogene TRBV3-2) to TRBJ1-3; D possibly corresponds to TRBD1 (5 bases). CDR3 size: 16 residues. The V gene's germline CDR1 is LGHDT and CDR2 YNNKEL (reference sequence). Trimming removed 6 bases at V and 3 bases at J, with 18 bases between. The CDR3 protein is CASSPRFLGRGNTIYF. Here the CDR3 DNA reads TGTGCCAGCAGTCCAAGATTCCTGGGACGTGGAAACACCATATATTTT.

The chain employs TRBV9 and TRBJ2-5; TRBD1 agrees at 7 bases. The germline gives CDR1 SGDLS, CDR2 YYNGEE. J was trimmed by 1 base and V by 3 bases; bases with no gene match: 9. The CDR3 has 16 residues. The CDR3 nucleotides are TGTGCCAGCAGCGCTTGGGACAGTGATCTCCAAGAGACCCAGTACTTC. This gives the protein CASSAWDSDLQETQYF.

About this clone itself: Distinct nucleotide sequences in the sample also encode this CDR3. The chain employs TRBV3-1 (or the pseudogene TRBV3-2) and TRBJ2-3; D gene unclear. The V gene's germline CDR1 is LGHDT and CDR2 YNNKEL (reference sequence). CDR3 length: 12 amino acids. With 4 bases removed from V and 3 bases from J, the gap between germline ends came to 5 bases. CDR3 DNA sequence: TGTGCCAGCAGCCTTTCAACAGATACGCAGTATTTT. This gives the protein CASSLSTDTQYF.

The V and J genes are TRBV5-8 and TRBJ1-5, with 7 positions matching TRBD1. From germline, CDR1 is SGHTS and CDR2 YDEGEE. This CDR3 has 16 amino acids. Trimming removed 4 bases from V and 0 bases from J; junction bases left unmatched: 7. Here the CDR3 reads CASSEGTVFSNQPQHF. The CDR3 DNA reads TGTGCCAGCAGCGAAGGGACAGTTTTTAGCAATCAGCCCCAGCATTTT.

The rearrangement links TRBV24-1 to TRBJ2-3; D could derive from TRBD1 or TRBD2 (6 bases each). Germline CDR1 and CDR2: KGHDR and SFDVKD. Trimming stripped 9 bases from V and 2 bases from J, with 20 bases between. This CDR3 contains 16 residues. CDR3 DNA: TGTGCCACCGCCGCGGGGAGAGGGGGGAACACAGATACGCAGTATTTT. It codes for CATAAGRGGNTDTQYF.

CDR3 sequence reads: CATSRDLWRDRDHTGELFF. The CDR3 nucleotides are TGTGCCACCAGCAGAGATCTCTGGCGAGACAGGGATCACACCGGGGAGCTGTTTTTT. The chain uses TRBV15 and TRBJ2-2; 7 bases are shared with TRBD1. Trimming took 0 bases from V and 3 from J; bases not matched to a gene: 13. The length of the CDR3 is 19 residues. From germline, CDR1 is LNHNV and CDR2 YYDKDF (reference sequence).

This clone has a handful of counts. The CDR3 coding sequence is TGTGCCAGCAGCGTTACTCAGGGAAGCTATGGCTACACCTTC. Protein sequence: CASSVTQGSYGYTF. This rearrangement joins TRBV9 to TRBJ1-2; D is possibly TRBD1 (5 bases). The CDR3 contains 14 residues. Trimming shortened V by 2 bases and J by 4 bases, and 12 bases separated the two germline ends. Looked up from germline, CDR1 is SGDLS and CDR2 is YYNGEE.

The chain carries TRBV7-2 and TRBJ1-2; no reliable D call. The length of the CDR3 is 14 residues. The germline V gene has CDR1 SGHTA and CDR2 FQGNSA. V shed 5 bases and J shed 2 bases, with 12 bases lying between them. This CDR3 is CASSLQRVNYGYTF. CDR3 nucleotide sequence: TGTGCCAGCAGCCTCCAAAGGGTCAACTATGGCTACACCTTC.

This clone was counted once. The genes are TRBV30 and TRBJ2-1; D could derive from TRBD1 or TRBD2 (6 bases each). The germline V gene has CDR1 GTSNPN and CDR2 SVGIG (reference sequence). This CDR3 spans 13 amino acids. V lost 3 bases to trimming and J lost 4 bases, with 10 bases between them. The CDR3 loop reads CAWRGGTYNEQFF. For the CDR3, the DNA is TGTGCCTGGAGGGGGGGCACTTACAATGAGCAGTTCTTC.

The gene calls are TRBV18 and TRBJ2-4, with 9 bases lining up with TRBD1. The CDR3 totals 15 residues. The V gene's germline CDR1 is KGHSH and CDR2 LQKENI. V shed 6 bases and J 5 bases; nucleotides not matched to a gene: 8. Here the CDR3 reads CASSQTGGDQNIQYF. Here the CDR3 DNA reads TGTGCCAGCTCCCAAACAGGGGGCGACCAAAACATTCAGTACTTC.

The rearrangement joins TRBV6-6 to TRBJ1-3; no firm D call. V lost 6 bases and J lost 4, with 7 bases in between. The V gene's germline CDR1 is MNHNY and CDR2 SVGAGI (reference sequence). This CDR3 is 12 amino acids long. The CDR3 coding sequence is TGTGCCAGCAGGGCAGGAGGAAACACCATATATTTT. Its translation is CASRAGGNTIYF.

V and J are TRBV5-8 and TRBJ2-3; 8 bases are shared with TRBD2. The germline CDR1 and CDR2 sequences are SGHTS and YDEGEE. The CDR3 runs 14 residues. V lost 7 bases to trimming and J lost 6 bases; unmatched junction nucleotides: 10. The CDR3 sequence: CASPSTSEADTQYF. CDR3 in DNA: TGTGCCAGCCCGTCGACTAGCGAAGCGGATACGCAGTATTTT.

This chain joins TRBV2 and TRBJ2-2; 9 bases line up with TRBD2. This CDR3 comprises 17 residues. The germline V gene has CDR1 SNHLY and CDR2 FYNNEI. J gave up 3 bases and V 2 bases, and 7 bases lay outside the gene matches. The CDR3 DNA is TGTGCCAGCAGTGAACGCCTAGCGGGGCGAGACACCGGGGAGCTGTTTTTT. The encoded protein is CASSERLAGRDTGELFF.

This clone was observed once. The CDR3 spells CASSLDGLAGAAEQFF. The CDR3 DNA reads TGTGCCAGCAGCTTAGATGGGCTAGCGGGGGCCGCGGAGCAGTTCTTC. The chain has TRBV7-2 and TRBJ2-1, with TRBD2 matching 10 bases. Looked up from germline, CDR1 is SGHTA and CDR2 is FQGNSA. Germline trimming cut 1 base from V and 10 bases from J; bases unmatched to any gene: 10. The CDR3 has 16 amino acids.

In its sample, this clone was seen a few times. V is TRBV18 and J is TRBJ1-3; the D is unclear. Germline-derived CDR1 and CDR2 are KGHSH and LQKENI. The CDR3 spans 13 residues. Trimming pared 4 bases from V and 2 bases from J, leaving 6 bases between. The CDR3 bases are TGTGCCAGCTCACGACCGGCTGGAAACACCATATATTTT. As protein: CASSRPAGNTIYF.

Concerning this clone: This CDR3 is also generated by other DNA sequences in the sample. The rearrangement uses TRBV30 and TRBJ2-1; maybe TRBD1 (6 bases). Germline lookup yields CDR1 GTSNPN and CDR2 SVGIG (reference sequence). The CDR3 loop spans 13 amino acids. Trimming removed 3 bases from V and 4 bases from J, with 10 bases in between. CDR3 region: CAWSRGSYNEQFF. The CDR3 DNA reads as TGTGCCTGGAGCAGGGGATCATACAATGAGCAGTTCTTC.

This rearrangement joins TRBV18 to TRBJ2-3, with D possibly being TRBD2 (5 bases). Germline V CDR1 and CDR2: KGHSH, LQKENI. This CDR3 has 14 amino acids. V was shortened by 2 bases and J by 2 bases, with 8 bases between the two germline ends. The DNA of the CDR3 is TGTGCCAGCTCACCATGGGAGACCACAGATACGCAGTATTTT. As protein: CASSPWETTDTQYF.

This clone was counted once. The chain uses TRBV5-1 and TRBJ1-4; TRBD1 might be the D (5 bases). The CDR3 spans 19 residues. The germline V gene encodes CDR1 SGHRS and CDR2 YFSETQ. V was cut by 1 base and J by 5 bases, with 24 bases left in between. The CDR3 sequence: CASSLRVWSGGGHNEKLFF. The CDR3 region has the DNA TGCGCCAGCAGCTTGAGGGTTTGGTCCGGAGGCGGACACAATGAAAAACTGTTTTTT. Full variable domain (outside the CDR3, taken from reference TRBV5-1 and TRBJ1-4): KAGVTQTPRYLIKTRGQQVTLSCSPISGHRSVSWYQQTPGQGLQFLFEYFSETQRNKGNFPGRFSGRQFSNSRSEMNVSTLELGDSALYLCASSLRVWSGGGHNEKLFFGSGTQLSVL.

This clone has more than one count but fewer than ten. This CDR3 is CASSPVPYYEQYV. In nucleotides, the CDR3 is TGTGCCAGCTCACCCGTTCCCTACTACGAGCAGTACGTC. V usage is TRBV18 and J usage is TRBJ2-7; D is uncertain. The CDR3 has 13 amino acids. With 3 bases removed from V and 3 bases from J, the gap between germline ends came to 9 bases. Germline CDR1 reads KGHSH; CDR2 reads LQKENI.

The rearrangement uses TRBV28 and TRBJ2-7; TRBD1 might be the D (6 bases). This CDR3 is 13 amino acids long. Trimming cost V 8 bases and J 3 bases, with 14 bases left between them. Germline values: CDR1 MDHEN, CDR2 SYDVKM. CDR3 DNA sequence: TGTGCCAGCGCTTCAACAGGGTACTACGAGCAGTACGTC. This translates into CASASTGYYEQYV.

The V gene is TRBV18, the J gene TRBJ2-3, with D tentatively TRBD1 (6 bases). The CDR3 totals 16 residues. The germline V and J ends were trimmed by 3 bases and 2 bases, with 15 bases remaining between them. Germline CDR1 and CDR2: KGHSH and LQKENI. CDR3 nucleotides: TGTGCCAGCTCACCGCCAGGGGCTGGAGACACAGATACGCAGTATTTT. Its protein is CASSPPGAGDTDTQYF.

A few counts support this clone. This sequence joins TRBV5-1 and TRBJ1-1; D call uncertain. Trimming took off 0 bases at V and 5 bases at J, with 8 bases between the two ends. Germline V gene lookup returns CDR1 SGHRS and CDR2 YFSETQ. This CDR3 is built from 13 residues. CDR3 region: CASSLGEGTEAFF. The CDR3 coding sequence is TGCGCCAGCAGCTTGGGCGAAGGGACTGAAGCTTTCTTT.

The chain employs TRBV5-1 and TRBJ2-5; D is undetermined. Germline lookup yields CDR1 SGHRS and CDR2 YFSETQ. With 0 bases removed from V and 4 bases from J, the gap between germline ends came to 7 bases. The CDR3 has 13 amino acids. The CDR3 loop reads CASSLGLRETQYF. CDR3 nucleotide sequence: TGCGCCAGCAGCTTGGGTCTTAGAGAGACCCAGTACTTC.